This T cell receptor beta chain was sequenced in a study of blood T cell repertoires in COVID-19. The overall study: Sources were T cells, B-cell-depleted T cells, or PBMCs; the material itself was cDNA or gDNA.

Per germline, CDR1 SGHDT and CDR2 YYEEEE. Trimming took 2 bases from V and 8 from J; bases not matched to a gene: 10. The CDR3 has 15 amino acids. This clone was recorded once. This table comes from immunoSEQ multiplex PCR, and its TCRdb copy is limited to in-frame clones, with some not included. This table has just over 300,000 clones, 80% to 90% appearing once. The clonotype originates from a woman aged 18 to 35 who had recovered from COVID-19. The sample consisted of PBMCs or T cells enriched from blood (not recorded which). The chain couples TRBV5-6 to TRBJ1-2, with 9 bases identical to TRBD1. The CDR3: CASSFGQGSFGGYTF. For the CDR3, the DNA is TGTGCCAGCAGCTTTGGACAGGGGTCGTTTGGGGGCTACACCTTC.